A selection of T cell receptor beta chains follows, all from one sample in a study of blood T cell repertoires in COVID-19. TCRdb's copy holds only in-frame clones and misses some; the assay was immunoSEQ multiplex PCR. This table has 140,000 to 150,000 clones, under 90% appearing once. Sequencing was done on a sample of peripheral blood. The receptors originated from a human donor in a cohort sampled during active COVID-19. Both conserved end residues are part of each CDR3. A D gene is named only where the DNA matches it firmly. Only some rows state a clone size, as once, few, many or a class for expanded clones.

length: 11; V: TRBV19; D: TRBD1; size: NA; J: TRBJ1-2; DNA: TGTGCCTCGGGGACAGGGCAAGGCTACACCTTC; CDR3: CASGTGQGYTF
length: 14; V: TRBV5-4; D: NA; size: NA; J: TRBJ1-2; DNA: TGTGCCACTACCCCCAACCGCGGGGCTTATGGCTACACCTTC; CDR3: CATTPNRGAYGYTF
length: 14; V: TRBV5-1; D: NA; size: NA; J: TRBJ2-5; DNA: TGCGCCAGCAGCTTGAGTGGCCAGCAAGAGACCCAGTACTTC; CDR3: CASSLSGQQETQYF
length: 15; V: TRBV15; D: TRBD2; size: NA; J: TRBJ2-1; DNA: TGTGCCACCACCTACTCCCTAGCGGGAGTCGATGAGCAGTTCTTC; CDR3: CATTYSLAGVDEQFF
length: 16; V: TRBV5-4; D: TRBD2; size: NA; J: TRBJ2-3; DNA: TGTGCCAGCAGCTTGGAAATGACTAGCGGAACAGATACGCAGTATTTT; CDR3: CASSLEMTSGTDTQYF
length: 15; V: TRBV3-1/TRBV3-2; D: NA; size: NA; J: TRBJ1-2; DNA: TGTGCCAGCAGCCAAGATGGAGGGCAGGGCTATGGCTACACCTTC; CDR3: CASSQDGGQGYGYTF
length: 14; V: TRBV5-1; D: NA; size: NA; J: TRBJ2-3; DNA: TGCGCCAGCAGCGTGGACTCGAGCACAGATACGCAGTATTTT; CDR3: CASSVDSSTDTQYF
length: 16; V: TRBV7-9; D: NA; size: few; J: TRBJ1-3; DNA: TGTGCCAGCAGCTTAGTACGTAACAGGATAAGAAACACCATATATTTT; CDR3: CASSLVRNRIRNTIYF
length: 15; V: TRBV4-3; D: NA; size: NA; J: TRBJ2-2; DNA: TGCGCCAGCAGCTTGCAGCGGGCAATCACCGGGGAGCTGTTTTTT; CDR3: CASSLQRAITGELFF
length: 14; V: TRBV19; D: TRBD1; size: NA; J: TRBJ1-2; DNA: TGTGCCAGTAGTATAGGAGGGCAGGGGGCGTGGTACACCTTC; CDR3: CASSIGGQGAWYTF
length: 14; V: TRBV2; D: TRBD1; size: NA; J: TRBJ1-2; DNA: TGTGCCAGCAGGCCGGACAGGGGAGGCTATGGCTACACCTTC; CDR3: CASRPDRGGYGYTF
length: 14; V: TRBV4-2; D: NA; size: NA; J: TRBJ1-3; DNA: TGTGCCAGCAGCCAAGAGAGCATCCACAACACCATATATTTT; CDR3: CASSQESIHNTIYF
length: 14; V: TRBV18; D: TRBD1; size: NA; J: TRBJ2-7; DNA: TGTGCCAGCTCACTTGAGGGGGCGGCCTACGAGCAGTACTTC; CDR3: CASSLEGAAYEQYF
length: 15; V: TRBV15; D: NA; size: NA; J: TRBJ1-2; DNA: TGTGCCACCAGCAGAGATCCGGGGTCGGTCGTCGGCTACACCTTC; CDR3: CATSRDPGSVVGYTF
length: 11; V: TRBV29-1; D: NA; size: NA; J: TRBJ2-7; DNA: TGCAGCGTTGGGTACAACTACGAGCAGTACTTC; CDR3: CSVGYNYEQYF
length: 16; V: TRBV3-1/TRBV3-2; D: NA; size: NA; J: TRBJ1-3; DNA: TGTGCCAGCAGCCCCTCGATCCGCAGGGAGGAAAACACCATATATTTT; CDR3: CASSPSIRREENTIYF
length: 15; V: TRBV6-6; D: NA; size: NA; J: TRBJ2-2; DNA: TGTGCCAGCAGTCTAGTGCCTGACAAGCGGGGGGAGCTGTTTTTT; CDR3: CASSLVPDKRGELFF
length: 16; V: TRBV19; D: NA; size: once; J: TRBJ1-5; DNA: TGTGCCAGTAGTGCCCCCCCACGACAGATCAATCAGCCCCAGCATTTT; CDR3: CASSAPPRQINQPQHF
length: 13; V: TRBV5-1; D: NA; size: NA; J: TRBJ2-5; DNA: TGCGCCAGCAGCTTGGGAGGCGCAGAGACCCAGTACTTC; CDR3: CASSLGGAETQYF
length: 12; V: TRBV28; D: NA; size: once; J: TRBJ2-3; DNA: TGTGCCAGCAGACAGCCCACAGATACGCAGTATTTT; CDR3: CASRQPTDTQYF
length: 18; V: TRBV7-2; D: TRBD1; size: NA; J: TRBJ1-1; DNA: TGTGCCAGCAGTTTAGGGGGCTTAACAGGGGGCATACGGAGATCAGCTTTCTTT; CDR3: CASSLGGLTGGIRRSAFF
length: 20; V: TRBV5-4; D: TRBD2; size: NA; J: TRBJ2-2; DNA: TGTGCCAGCAGCGCCGGGACTAGCGGGAGACGGGGAAGGGGCACCGGGGAGCTGTTTTTT; CDR3: CASSAGTSGRRGRGTGELFF
length: 17; V: TRBV4-2; D: TRBD2; size: NA; J: TRBJ2-2; DNA: TGTGCCAGCAGCCAAGATATCAGCGGGAGATGGGCCGGGGAGCTGTTTTTT; CDR3: CASSQDISGRWAGELFF
length: 14; V: TRBV5-4; D: TRBD1; size: NA; J: TRBJ2-5; DNA: TGTGCCAGCAGCAGACAGGGATTCCAAGAGACCCAGTACTTC; CDR3: CASSRQGFQETQYF
length: 13; V: TRBV10-3; D: NA; size: NA; J: TRBJ2-2; DNA: TGTGCCATCAGTTATTTGCAGATCGGGGAGCTGTTTTTT; CDR3: CAISYLQIGELFF
length: 11; V: TRBV9; D: NA; size: NA; J: TRBJ2-1; DNA: TGTGCCAGCAGTCGTAGCCGAGAGCAGTTCTTC; CDR3: CASSRSREQFF
length: 13; V: TRBV5-4; D: NA; size: few; J: TRBJ1-6; DNA: TGTGCCAGCAGCTTGGTGAGGGAATCACCCCTCCACTTT; CDR3: CASSLVRESPLHF
length: 14; V: TRBV5-4; D: NA; size: once; J: TRBJ2-2; DNA: TGTGCCAGCAGCTTGGACATGAACACCGGGGAGCTGTTTTTT; CDR3: CASSLDMNTGELFF
length: 12; V: TRBV12-3/TRBV12-4; D: NA; size: NA; J: TRBJ1-5; DNA: TGTGCCAGCAGCCCCTTCTATCAGCCCCAGCATTTT; CDR3: CASSPFYQPQHF
length: 13; V: TRBV27; D: NA; size: NA; J: TRBJ1-1; DNA: TGTGCCAGCAGTTTATCGGGGGCTCTTGAAGCTTTCTTT; CDR3: CASSLSGALEAFF
length: 13; V: TRBV29-1; D: NA; size: once; J: TRBJ1-1; DNA: TGCAGCGTTCAGGGGAACATGAACACTGAAGCTTTCTTT; CDR3: CSVQGNMNTEAFF
length: 13; V: TRBV7-3; D: NA; size: once; J: TRBJ2-7; DNA: TGTGCCAGCAGCTTTGGCCCGTCCTACGAGCAGTACTTC; CDR3: CASSFGPSYEQYF
length: 11; V: TRBV20-1; D: NA; size: NA; J: TRBJ1-1; DNA: TGCAGTGTCCCCGGTGATACTGAAGCTTTCTTT; CDR3: CSVPGDTEAFF
length: 17; V: TRBV11-2; D: TRBD1; size: NA; J: TRBJ1-2; DNA: TGTGCCAGCAGCTTAGGAGGACAGGGGGCCCCTAACTATGGCTACACCTTC; CDR3: CASSLGGQGAPNYGYTF
length: 13; V: TRBV7-9; D: NA; size: once; J: TRBJ1-1; DNA: TGTGCCAGCAGCCGGGGTCTGAACACTGAAGCTTTCTTT; CDR3: CASSRGLNTEAFF
length: 13; V: TRBV29-1; D: NA; size: NA; J: TRBJ2-1; DNA: TGCAGCGCCCGGGACAACTCCTACAATGAGCAGTTCTTC; CDR3: CSARDNSYNEQFF
length: 13; V: TRBV29-1; D: TRBD1; size: few; J: TRBJ1-1; DNA: TGCAGCGTTCCGACAGGGGGGTACACTGAAGCTTTCTTT; CDR3: CSVPTGGYTEAFF
length: 17; V: TRBV5-1; D: NA; size: NA; J: TRBJ1-3; DNA: TGCGCCAGCAGCTTGGAAGAGACGGGGATAGCGGGAAACACCATATATTTT; CDR3: CASSLEETGIAGNTIYF
length: 15; V: TRBV11-1; D: TRBD2; size: NA; J: TRBJ2-3; DNA: TGTGCCAGCAGCCCGGGACTAGCGAGCACAGATACGCAGTATTTT; CDR3: CASSPGLASTDTQYF
length: 15; V: TRBV11-3; D: NA; size: once; J: TRBJ2-1; DNA: TGTGCCAGCAGCTTAGCTGGCGCCAGGATCGATGAGCAGTTCTTC; CDR3: CASSLAGARIDEQFF
length: 15; V: TRBV15; D: NA; size: NA; J: TRBJ1-4; DNA: TGTGCCACCAGCGGGGCCGCAGGGGTTGTTGAAAAACTGTTTTTT; CDR3: CATSGAAGVVEKLFF
length: 18; V: TRBV4-2; D: TRBD2; size: NA; J: TRBJ2-6; DNA: TGTGCCAGCAGCCAAGAATGGACTAGCGGGAGTGGGGCCAACGTCCTGACTTTC; CDR3: CASSQEWTSGSGANVLTF
length: 15; V: TRBV15; D: TRBD1; size: NA; J: TRBJ1-2; DNA: TGTGCCACCGTGGGAGGGACAGGTGCTAACTATGGCTACACCTTC; CDR3: CATVGGTGANYGYTF
length: 13; V: TRBV27; D: TRBD2; size: NA; J: TRBJ2-5; DNA: TGTGCCAGCAGTGGGGGGGGCCAAGAGACCCAGTACTTC; CDR3: CASSGGGQETQYF
length: 13; V: TRBV5-4; D: TRBD1; size: NA; J: TRBJ2-3; DNA: TGTGCCAGCAGCTTTCAACCACAGGGGACGCAGTATTTT; CDR3: CASSFQPQGTQYF
length: 16; V: TRBV4-3; D: TRBD1; size: NA; J: TRBJ1-2; DNA: TGCGCCAGCAGCCAAGAACACAGGGGTTTTAACTATGGCTACACCTTC; CDR3: CASSQEHRGFNYGYTF
length: 15; V: TRBV19; D: NA; size: NA; J: TRBJ1-1; DNA: TGTGCCAGTAGTAGAGGCGGCCTAGGAAACACTGAAGCTTTCTTT; CDR3: CASSRGGLGNTEAFF
length: 14; V: TRBV11-2; D: NA; size: once; J: TRBJ2-5; DNA: TGTGCCAGCACCAATAATCCGGGGGAAGAGACCCAGTACTTC; CDR3: CASTNNPGEETQYF
length: 12; V: TRBV7-2; D: NA; size: NA; J: TRBJ1-3; DNA: TGTGCCAGCAGCTTAGAAAGGGGCACCATATATTTT; CDR3: CASSLERGTIYF
length: 15; V: TRBV6-5; D: TRBD1; size: once; J: TRBJ1-6; DNA: TGTGCCAGCAGTTACCAGGGGGCACGGAATTCACCCCTCCACTTT; CDR3: CASSYQGARNSPLHF
length: 15; V: TRBV7-9; D: TRBD2; size: NA; J: TRBJ2-1; DNA: TGTGCCAGCAGCCCCAGAGGGCTAGCGGGAGGTGAGCAGTTCTTC; CDR3: CASSPRGLAGGEQFF
length: 16; V: TRBV10-1; D: TRBD1; size: NA; J: TRBJ2-3; DNA: TGCGCCAGCAGGAGGGACAGAGCCATCTTCACAGATACGCAGTATTTT; CDR3: CASRRDRAIFTDTQYF
length: 18; V: TRBV19; D: NA; size: NA; J: TRBJ1-1; DNA: TGTGCCAGTAACCATCCCCTGGCAGGGGACCTCATGAACACTGAAGCTTTCTTT; CDR3: CASNHPLAGDLMNTEAFF
length: 15; V: TRBV3-1/TRBV3-2; D: TRBD2; size: NA; J: TRBJ2-6; DNA: TGTGCCAGCAGACTAGGGAGGGTCGGGGCCAACGTCCTGACTTTC; CDR3: CASRLGRVGANVLTF
length: 14; V: TRBV15; D: NA; size: NA; J: TRBJ1-3; DNA: TGTGCCACCAGCAGGGACAGATCGCGAAACACCATATATTTT; CDR3: CATSRDRSRNTIYF
length: 14; V: TRBV19; D: NA; size: NA; J: TRBJ1-2; DNA: TGTGCCAGTAGTCCCGCCGGGATTTCCTATGGCTACACCTTC; CDR3: CASSPAGISYGYTF
length: 14; V: TRBV11-1; D: NA; size: NA; J: TRBJ2-3; DNA: TGTGCCAGCAGCAATCACAGAGGCACAGATACGCAGTATTTT; CDR3: CASSNHRGTDTQYF
length: 16; V: TRBV6-5; D: TRBD2; size: NA; J: TRBJ2-3; DNA: TGTGCCAGCAGTTCTGGACTAGCGGGGGGGCTCGATACGCAGTATTTT; CDR3: CASSSGLAGGLDTQYF